These 17 T cell receptor beta chains came from one sample sequenced in a study of blood T cell repertoires in COVID-19 (dated by TCRdb to about 2020). The method behind the library was the immunoSEQ multiplex PCR assay. TCRdb stores this immuneACCESS table with in-frame sequences only. Part of the clones is absent; in the studies checked, under half of the shortfall reflects unresolved V genes, and no reason is known for the rest. Present in this sample are around 70,000 clones, roughly 80% of which were seen just once. More than 15% of the sample is taken by the ten largest. The sequencing input was peripheral blood. The source is an older woman with acute or convalescent COVID-19.

This chain joins TRBV24-1 and TRBJ1-4; weak D call: TRBD1 (5 bases). Trimming took off 4 bases at V and 0 bases at J, with 11 bases between the two ends. The CDR3 sequence is 16 residues long. CDR1 KGHDR and CDR2 SFDVKD come from the germline V gene. CDR3 DNA sequence: TGTGCCACCAGTGAATCGCGGACATCAACTAATGAAAAACTGTTTTTT. Amino acid sequence: CATSESRTSTNEKLFF.

This chain uses TRBV2 with TRBJ2-7; TRBD1 is a possible D gene (5 bases). Germline loops: CDR1 SNHLY, CDR2 FYNNEI. The ends were cut back, 8 bases at V and 1 base at J, with 15 bases in the middle. The CDR3 totals 14 residues. CDR3 sequence (DNA): TGTGCCAGCCGGTCTGGCCAGGGTTCCTACGAGCAGTACTTC. It is translated as CASRSGQGSYEQYF.

The CDR3 sequence: CASRDRGAFF. In DNA, the CDR3 is TGTGCCAGCAGAGATCGGGGGGCTTTCTTT. The chain combines TRBV28 with TRBJ1-1; tentative D call: TRBD1 (5 bases). Germline assignment: CDR1 MDHEN and CDR2 SYDVKM. Trimming took 6 bases from V and 11 from J, leaving 10 bases between them. There are 10 residues in the CDR3.

CDR3 sequence: CASSSGLARIGPGELFF. In DNA, the CDR3 is TGTGCCAGCAGCTCGGGACTAGCGCGGATAGGGCCCGGGGAGCTGTTTTTT. J is TRBJ2-2 and V is TRBV5-4; TRBD2 aligns across 10 bases. The V and J ends lost 3 bases and 6 bases, in that order; junction bases with no gene match: 11. Germline lookup yields CDR1 SGHNT and CDR2 YYREEE (reference sequence). The CDR3 loop spans 17 amino acids.

Written as DNA, the CDR3 is TGTGCCAGCTCACCGGTACGGGGGACCGAGACCCAGTACTTC. Its translation: CASSPVRGTETQYF. The rearrangement links TRBV18 to TRBJ2-5; D may be TRBD2 (6 bases). The germline CDR1 and CDR2 sequences are KGHSH and LQKENI. The CDR3 covers 14 residues. With 3 bases removed from V and 5 bases from J, the gap between germline ends came to 13 bases. Supplemented by reference TRBV18 and TRBJ2-5, the full variable domain reads NAGVMQNPRHLVRRRGQEARLRCSPMKGHSHVYWYRQLPEEGLKFMVYLQKENIIDESGMPKERFSAEFPKEGPSILRIQQVVRGDSAAYFCASSPVRGTETQYFGPGTRLLVL.

CDR3 sequence (DNA): TGCGCCAGCAGCTCCGGACAGAGTCAAGAGACCCAGTACTTC. Its protein is CASSSGQSQETQYF. V is TRBV5-1 and J is TRBJ2-5; maybe TRBD1 (6 bases). Trimming stripped 3 bases from V and 2 bases from J, with 11 bases between. This CDR3 comprises 14 residues. The germline gives CDR1 SGHRS, CDR2 YFSETQ.

The chain employs TRBV3-1 (or the pseudogene TRBV3-2) and TRBJ2-5; TRBD1 matches 7 bases. CDR1 and CDR2 from the germline V gene are LGHDT and YNNKEL (reference sequence). This CDR3 has 13 amino acids. J lost 5 bases, V lost 6 bases, and 6 bases had no gene match. As DNA, the CDR3 is TGTGCCAGCAGGCTGCAGGGGGACGAGACCCAGTACTTC. It yields the protein CASRLQGDETQYF.

CDR3 sequence reads: CASSLASVYGYTF. The CDR3 coding sequence is TGTGCCAGCAGCTTAGCGTCAGTCTATGGCTACACCTTC. This chain joins TRBV7-9 and TRBJ1-2; D call uncertain. The V gene lost 0 bases and the J gene lost 4 bases, with 6 bases spanning the gap. This CDR3 is built from 13 residues. CDR1 is SEHNR and CDR2 is FQNEAQ in the germline V gene (reference sequence).

The V call is TRBV9, the J call TRBJ1-3, with D possibly being TRBD1 (6 bases). The germline V gene has CDR1 SGDLS and CDR2 YYNGEE. The CDR3 is 16 residues long. With 0 bases removed from V and 2 bases from J, the gap between germline ends came to 12 bases. CDR3 DNA sequence: TGTGCCAGCAGCGTAGTACAGGGAGAGGCTGGAAACACCATATATTTT. As protein: CASSVVQGEAGNTIYF.

This clone was counted ten times or more. V is TRBV27 and J is TRBJ2-7, with TRBD1 identical over 9 bases. CDR1 and CDR2 (germline): MNHEY, SMNVEV (reference sequence). The CDR3 sequence is 15 residues long. The V segment lost 4 bases and the J segment 1 base; nucleotides outside the gene matches: 5. The CDR3 DNA follows: TGTGCCAGCAGTTGGTCCGGGACAGGGTCCTACGAGCAGTACTTC. Encoded protein: CASSWSGTGSYEQYF.

This rearrangement joins TRBV5-1 to TRBJ1-2; tentative D call: TRBD1 (5 bases). Between the trimmed V and J ends, which lost 5 bases and 8 bases, there was a span of 16 bases. The CDR3 sequence is 13 residues long. CDR1 is SGHRS, CDR2 YFSETQ, per germline. The CDR3 DNA reads TGCGCCAGCAGGGGGGGACCCGGGGACGGCTACACCTTC. Translated, it gives CASRGGPGDGYTF.

The V gene is TRBV10-3, the J gene TRBJ1-1; D not certain. V lost 6 bases and J 0 bases, leaving 11 bases between the germline ends. Germline V gene sequence: CDR1 ENHRY, CDR2 SYGVKD. The CDR3 runs 14 residues. CDR3 region: CAISPTSLNTEAFF. The CDR3 DNA reads TGTGCCATCAGCCCGACATCCTTGAACACTGAAGCTTTCTTT.

The V call is TRBV30, the J call TRBJ1-4; unclear D gene. V was pared by 3 bases and J by 3 bases, with 11 bases between. The CDR3 loop spans 14 amino acids. Looked up from germline, CDR1 is GTSNPN and CDR2 is SVGIG (reference sequence). CDR3 amino acids: CAWRFSGPNEKLFF. In nucleotides, the CDR3 is TGTGCCTGGAGGTTCAGCGGCCCTAATGAAAAACTGTTTTTT. The full variable domain, its missing parts supplied by reference TRBV30 and TRBJ1-4, is SQTIHQWPATLVQPVGSPLSLECTVEGTSNPNLYWYRQAAGRGLQLLFYSVGIGQISSEVPQNLSASRPQDRQFILSSKKLLLSDSGFYLCAWRFSGPNEKLFFGSGTQLSVL.

The CDR3 nucleotides are TGTGCCAGCAGCCAAGAAAGAGGGAGGAAGAACACTGAAGCTTTCTTT. It translates to CASSQERGRKNTEAFF. The chain recombines TRBV14 with TRBJ1-1; the D is unclear. CDR3 length equals 16 residues. The germline CDR1 and CDR2 sequences are SGHDN and FVKESK. The germline V and J ends were trimmed by 0 bases and 1 base, with 12 bases remaining between them.

V is TRBV19 and J is TRBJ1-1; D gene ambiguous. Trimming stripped 3 bases from V and 0 bases from J, with 11 bases between. This CDR3 contains 15 residues. Germline V gene lookup returns CDR1 LNHDA and CDR2 SQIVND (reference sequence). CDR3 in amino acids: CASSMSGAMNTEAFF. The CDR3 region has the DNA TGTGCCAGTAGTATGTCCGGAGCTATGAACACTGAAGCTTTCTTT.

V gene TRBV5-1 combines with J gene TRBJ2-3, with TRBD2 matching 11 bases. This CDR3 has 14 amino acids. Germline CDR1 SGHRS, CDR2 YFSETQ. V shed 1 base, J shed 12 bases, and the junction held 7 bases outside the gene matches. The CDR3 sequence: CASSLLAGGPDQYF. The CDR3 DNA is TGCGCCAGCAGCTTGTTAGCGGGGGGGCCTGACCAGTATTTT.

The chain recombines TRBV12-3 or TRBV12-4 with TRBJ2-3; D gene ambiguous. V was cut by 4 bases and J by 3 bases, with 5 bases left in between. This CDR3 has 12 residues. The CDR3 region is CASSSLTDTQYF. The CDR3 DNA follows: TGTGCCAGCAGTTCCTTAACAGATACGCAGTATTTT.